The 19 T cell receptor beta chains presented below share a single source sample, sequenced in a study of cytomegalovirus exposure and HLA in healthy donors (dated by TCRdb to the late 2010s). The library was produced with the immunoSEQ multiplex PCR assay. The multiplex PCR relied on a mix of 60 forward primers for TCR Vbeta segments and 13 reverse primers for TCR Jbeta segments. Not all clones reach the TCRdb copy of this immuneACCESS table, which keeps in-frame sequences only. Checked studies attribute under half of the gap to unresolved V genes and leave the rest unexplained. This sample holds around 85,000 clones; around 80% were observed only once. Together, the top ten hold 0.8% to 1.1% of the sample. Sequencing used PBMCs. These receptors were obtained from a male donor in good health and CMV-seronegative.

The chain is built from TRBV29-1 and TRBJ2-3, with D possibly TRBD1 on 5 matching bases. Near its end, the DNA agrees better with TRBJ1-5, so the J call may be wrong. In germline, CDR1 is SQVTM, CDR2 ANQGSEA. The CDR3 is made up of 17 amino acids. The chain's CDR3 is CSVRTSGGYGSTDTQHF. CDR3 in DNA: TGCAGCGTTCGGACTAGCGGGGGTTACGGGAGCACAGATACGCAGCATTTT.

V gene TRBV14 combines with J gene TRBJ2-7; tentative D call: TRBD2 (7 bases). This CDR3 has 15 residues. V lost 4 bases to trimming and J lost 3 bases, with 16 bases between them. CDR1 and CDR2 (germline): SGHDN, FVKESK. The CDR3 DNA reads TGTGCCAGCAGCCCACTGCGCGGGGGCCGCTACGAGCAGTACTTC. Translation: CASSPLRGGRYEQYF.

The J gene is TRBJ2-7, the V gene TRBV5-4; 9 bases align to TRBD2. The CDR3 runs 14 residues. V trimming: 4 bases; J trimming: 3 bases; junction bases outside the gene matches: 5. CDR1 SGHNT and CDR2 YYREEE come from the germline V gene (reference sequence). CDR3 in DNA: TGTGCCAGCAGCCCCGGGACTAGCAACTACGAGCAGTACTTC. Residues: CASSPGTSNYEQYF.

V and J are TRBV10-3 and TRBJ1-4; 10 bases fit TRBD1. V gave up 3 bases and J gave up 7 bases; unmatched junction bases: 11. There are 17 residues in the CDR3. Germline-derived CDR1 and CDR2 are ENHRY and SYGVKD. DNA of the CDR3: TGTGCCATCAGTGATTCCGGGACAGGGGCAAACGGTGAAAAACTGTTTTTT. Protein product: CAISDSGTGANGEKLFF.

The gene calls are TRBV28 and TRBJ2-1, with 11 positions matching TRBD2. The CDR3 has 17 residues. After removal of 5 bases from V and 7 bases from J, the junction contained 13 bases not matched to a gene. In germline, CDR1 is MDHEN, CDR2 SYDVKM. The CDR3 sequence is CASSLHTSGSNGNEQFF. DNA of the CDR3: TGTGCCAGCAGTCTGCATACTAGCGGGAGCAATGGAAATGAGCAGTTCTTC.

V gene TRBV7-9 combines with J gene TRBJ2-5; 9 nucleotides agree with TRBD2. The CDR3 has 17 residues. Trimming took 0 bases from V and 4 from J; bases not matched to a gene: 9. Germline CDR1 reads SEHNR; CDR2 reads FQNEAQ (reference sequence). The CDR3 region has the DNA TGTGCCAGCAGCTTAGCGCGGGTAGCGGGGGATCGAGAGACCCAGTACTTC. Amino acids: CASSLARVAGDRETQYF.

This clone was picked up one time. The gene calls are TRBV29-1 and TRBJ1-3; 7 nucleotides line up with TRBD1. The CDR3 has 15 amino acids. J lost 0 bases, V lost 7 bases, and 9 bases had no gene match. Germline CDR1 and CDR2: SQVTM and ANQGSEA. The CDR3 coding sequence is TGCAGCGCCGTACGGTCAGGGGGCTCTGGAAACACCATATATTTT. Residues: CSAVRSGGSGNTIYF.

V gene TRBV9 combines with J gene TRBJ2-5; 14 nucleotides align to TRBD2. Looked up from germline, CDR1 is SGDLS and CDR2 is YYNGEE. CDR3 length equals 18 residues. The junction had 8 bases not matched to a gene; V was cut back by 3 bases and J by 1 base. This CDR3 reads CASSAGTSGGDPQETQYF. In nucleotides, the CDR3 is TGTGCCAGCAGCGCCGGGACTAGCGGGGGAGACCCCCAAGAGACCCAGTACTTC.

This chain uses TRBV10-3 with TRBJ2-7, with D possibly TRBD2 on 7 matching bases. The germline V and J ends were trimmed by 0 bases and 5 bases, with 20 bases remaining between them. The CDR3 length is 17 residues. Germline assignment: CDR1 ENHRY and CDR2 SYGVKD. The CDR3 nucleotides read TGTGCCATCAGTGAGTCGACTCGCGACGGGGGGCGGGACGAGCAGTACTTC. Translation gives CAISESTRDGGRDEQYF.

The chain recombines TRBV5-1 with TRBJ2-1, with D possibly TRBD2 on 6 matching bases. Deletions cut 4 bases from V and 5 bases from J, with 13 bases between. The CDR3 covers 14 residues. Germline CDR1 reads SGHRS; CDR2 reads YFSETQ. The CDR3 reads CASSLRLENNEQFF. The DNA for the CDR3 is TGCGCCAGCAGCCTCCGACTAGAAAACAATGAGCAGTTCTTC.

The V gene is TRBV6-5, the J gene TRBJ1-2; D gene ambiguous. The germline gives CDR1 MNHEY, CDR2 SVGAGI. This CDR3 has 11 amino acids. The germline V and J ends were trimmed by 10 bases and 8 bases, with 14 bases remaining between them. The CDR3 reads CATLRNSGYTF. DNA for the CDR3: TGTGCCACCCTTCGGAATAGCGGCTACACCTTC.

In DNA form, the CDR3 reads TGCGCCAGCAGCTTGACAGGGGGCACCGGGGAGCTGTTTTTT. It translates to CASSLTGGTGELFF. This chain connects TRBV5-1 to TRBJ2-2, with 8 bases fitting TRBD1. The CDR3 runs 14 residues. Germline assignment: CDR1 SGHRS and CDR2 YFSETQ. J gave up 4 bases and V 1 base, and 0 bases lay outside the gene matches.

The J gene is TRBJ2-1, the V gene TRBV7-2; the D is unclear. This CDR3 comprises 15 residues. Germline V gene lookup returns CDR1 SGHTA and CDR2 FQGNSA. V lost 5 bases and J 0 bases, leaving 11 bases between the germline ends. CDR3 sequence reads: CASSLEMGSYNEQFF. As DNA, the CDR3 is TGTGCCAGCAGCCTGGAGATGGGCTCCTACAATGAGCAGTTCTTC.

This clone was observed a single time. The rearrangement uses TRBV29-1 and TRBJ2-7; TRBD1 aligns across 8 bases. Germline CDR1 and CDR2: SQVTM and ANQGSEA. The ends lost 4 bases at V and 6 bases at J; junction bases unmatched: 14. The CDR3 runs to 15 residues. This CDR3 reads CSVGVLDREICEQYF. Written as DNA, the CDR3 is TGCAGCGTTGGTGTATTGGACAGGGAGATTTGCGAGCAGTACTTC.

The V call is TRBV7-2, the J call TRBJ2-7; TRBD2 matches at 9 bases. Per the germline V gene, CDR1 is SGHTA and CDR2 is FQGNSA. V lost 2 bases, J lost 4 bases, and 6 bases stayed unmatched. The CDR3 contains 15 residues. CDR3 sequence (DNA): TGTGCCAGCAGCTTAATGGCGGGAGGGAAATACGAGCAGTACTTC. This encodes CASSLMAGGKYEQYF.

This clone appeared a single time. The J gene is TRBJ1-4, the V gene TRBV6-5; 7 bases are a match to TRBD1. The germline V gene encodes CDR1 MNHEY and CDR2 SVGAGI. The CDR3 sequence is 16 residues long. With V trimmed by 4 bases and J by 0 bases, 5 bases remained unmatched. Written as DNA, the CDR3 is TGTGCCAGCAGTTCGGGACAGTCTCCAACTAATGAAAAACTGTTTTTT. Its protein product is CASSSGQSPTNEKLFF.

The chain is built from TRBV11-2 and TRBJ1-2; 7 bases fit TRBD1. Germline CDR1 and CDR2: SGHAT and FQNNGV. CDR3 size: 14 residues. Trimming cost V 6 bases and J 4 bases; bases outside gene matches: 8. The CDR3 nucleotides are TGTGCCAGCAGTCAAAACAGGGGTGGCTATGGCTACACCTTC. This sequence encodes CASSQNRGGYGYTF. The variable domain in full, with the rest retrieved from reference TRBV11-2 and TRBJ1-2, is EAGVAQSPRYKIIEKRQSVAFWCNPISGHATLYWYQQILGQGPKLLIQFQNNGVVDDSQLPKDRFSAERLKGVDSTLKIQPAKLEDSAVYLCASSQNRGGYGYTFGSGTRLTVV.

The chain recombines TRBV15 with TRBJ2-3; 8 nucleotides agree with TRBD2. From germline, CDR1 is LNHNV and CDR2 YYDKDF (reference sequence). The CDR3 runs 20 residues. V dropped 0 bases and J dropped 2; count of bases not matched to a gene: 16. This CDR3 is CATSRDPGRATSGFTDTQYF. DNA for the CDR3: TGTGCCACCAGCAGAGATCCGGGCAGGGCTACTAGCGGCTTCACAGATACGCAGTATTTT.

J is TRBJ1-1 and V is TRBV5-6; the D gene is possibly TRBD1 (5 bases). The CDR3 is 16 amino acids. Trimming stripped 0 bases from V and 0 bases from J, with 12 bases between. CDR1 is SGHDT, CDR2 YYEEEE, per germline. The CDR3 DNA sequence: TGTGCCAGCAGCTTGGTGCGGGGCCGGGTGAACACTGAAGCTTTCTTT. It encodes CASSLVRGRVNTEAFF.